These 3 T cell receptor beta chains were all obtained from the same sample, sequenced in a study of post-analysis software for immune sequencing data (dated by TCRdb to the mid-2010s). Library construction relied on PCR. Instrument on record: Illumina HiSeq 2500. To reduce PCR and sequencing biases, unique molecular identifiers were incorporated into the TCR beta cDNA libraries. TCRdb ran its own pipeline on the public reads, namely fastp trimming at Q25 and MiXCR clone calling, and kept in-frame beta chains. Entries that share a CDR3 protein sequence are merged under the most common genes and DNA. This sample lists about 760,000 distinct CDR3 sequences; less than 35% were detected once. The ten largest clones capture approximately 0.55% of the sample. Antigen specificity for these receptors is unknown. Broad study findings and their caveats: Significantly higher frequencies in patients than in controls were found for a few TRBV segments, including TRBV5-6, TRBV5-1 and TRBV20-1.

Sequencing was carried out using blood. The receptors were gathered from a girl between 5 and 17 years old with multiple sclerosis.

This clonotype was observed a few times. This sequence joins TRBV15 and TRBJ1-4; 8 nucleotides match TRBD1. J gave up 8 bases and V 4 bases, and 9 bases lay outside the gene matches. CDR1 and CDR2 from the germline V gene are LNHNV and YYDKDF (reference sequence). The CDR3 is 15 amino acids. CDR3 sequence (DNA): TGTGCCACCAGCATTTATTTGGCAGGGGGCGAAAAACTGTTTTTT. It encodes CATSIYLAGGEKLFF.

This clonotype was seen a few times. Compared with germline, one end of the junction differs, possibly owing to a read error. The rearrangement joins TRBV6-5 to TRBJ1-5; the D gene is possibly TRBD1 (5 bases). Germline CDR1 reads MNHEY; CDR2 reads SVGAGI. The CDR3 contains 18 residues. CDR3 DNA sequence: TGTGCCAGTAGTTACCTGCCGCCGGACACCATTAGCAATCAGCCCCAGCATTTT. Translation: CASSYLPPDTISNQPQHF.

This chain connects TRBV20-1 to TRBJ2-1; 8 nucleotides line up with TRBD2. V shed 0 bases, J shed 7 bases, and the junction held 8 bases outside the gene matches. CDR3 size: 15 residues. Germline V gives CDR1 DFQATT, CDR2 SNEGSKA (reference sequence). The CDR3 loop reads CSARDGTSWRNEQFF. The DNA for the CDR3 is TGCAGTGCTAGAGATGGGACTAGTTGGAGGAATGAGCAGTTCTTC.